These 11 T cell receptor beta chains came from one sample sequenced in a study of blood T cell repertoires in COVID-19 (dated by TCRdb to 2018 to 2020). The library came from the immunoSEQ multiplex PCR assay. The source is immuneACCESS, and TCRdb retained only in-frame sequences with V and J called. Part of the clones is not carried over; for the studies checked, unresolved V genes explain less than half of this, and the remainder is unexplained. The sample yields some 200,000 clones; 82% were counted once. The ten most abundant clones make up 4.5% to 5.5% of the sample. Sequenced: peripheral blood. All receptors derive from a woman between 70 and 85 years old with COVID-19, enrolled during active disease.

This chain connects TRBV7-9 to TRBJ2-1, with 9 bases that match TRBD2. The CDR3 runs 15 residues. CDR1 is SEHNR, CDR2 FQNEAQ, per germline (reference sequence). V was pared by 5 bases and J by 3 bases, with 5 bases of the junction left unmatched. CDR3: CASSPSGIRYNEQFF. CDR3 DNA sequence: TGTGCCAGCAGCCCTAGCGGGATTCGCTACAATGAGCAGTTCTTC.

The chain employs TRBV19 and TRBJ2-7; 11 bases fit TRBD2. The J segment lost 3 bases and the V segment lost 5 bases, leaving 6 bases of the junction unmatched. The CDR3 is made up of 15 amino acids. The germline gives CDR1 LNHDA, CDR2 SQIVND (reference sequence). The CDR3 DNA sequence: TGTGCCAGTAGTTTAACCGGGACTAGCGGCTACGAGCAGTACTTC. Encoded protein: CASSLTGTSGYEQYF.

V and J are TRBV12-5 and TRBJ1-3, with D perhaps TRBD1 (6 bases). Germline assignment: CDR1 LGHNT and CDR2 FRNRAP. Trimming removed 2 bases from V and 0 bases from J, with 11 bases in between. This CDR3 is 16 amino acids long. The CDR3 nucleotides are TGTGCTAGTGGTTTGTGGGGACAACTCTCTGGAAACACCATATATTTT. This translates into CASGLWGQLSGNTIYF.

This clone was seen a single time. The chain uses TRBV10-3 and TRBJ1-4; a possible D gene is TRBD1 (6 bases). The CDR3 runs to 15 residues. Germline CDR1 reads ENHRY; CDR2 reads SYGVKD. Trimming took off 3 bases at V and 5 bases at J, with 13 bases between the two ends. The CDR3 nucleotides read TGTGCCATCAGTGATGGACAGCAGCAAAATGAAAAACTGTTTTTT. This translates into CAISDGQQQNEKLFF.

The rearrangement joins TRBV5-1 to TRBJ2-7; TRBD2 matches 9 bases. The CDR3 totals 16 residues. Germline V gene lookup returns CDR1 SGHRS and CDR2 YFSETQ. The ends lost 4 bases at V and 0 bases at J; junction bases unmatched: 8. CDR3 DNA: TGCGCCAGCAGCCCCCCCGGACTAGCGAGCTCCTACGAGCAGTACTTC. Its translation is CASSPPGLASSYEQYF.

The rearrangement uses TRBV11-2 and TRBJ2-7, with 10 bases aligning to TRBD2. V was clipped by 6 bases and J by 2 bases; unmatched bases: 16. The CDR3 totals 18 residues. Germline V gene sequence: CDR1 SGHAT, CDR2 FQNNGV. CDR3 region: CASSSQVPGLAPTYEQYF. The DNA of the CDR3 is TGTGCCAGCAGTTCTCAAGTCCCGGGACTAGCGCCTACCTACGAGCAGTACTTC.

This clone was detected once. The rearrangement links TRBV20-1 to TRBJ1-3; no reliable D call. V shed 3 bases and J shed 4 bases, with 4 bases lying between them. The length of the CDR3 is 11 residues. Germline V gives CDR1 DFQATT, CDR2 SNEGSKA (reference sequence). CDR3 in DNA: TGCAGTGCTAGGGGCGGAAACACCATATATTTT. It encodes CSARGGNTIYF.

The chain has TRBV18 and TRBJ2-5, with D possibly being TRBD1 (5 bases). With 3 bases removed from V and 2 bases from J, the gap between germline ends came to 10 bases. The germline gives CDR1 KGHSH, CDR2 LQKENI. The CDR3 loop spans 14 amino acids. CDR3 nucleotide sequence: TGTGCCAGCTCACCTGCAGGGCTTCAAGAGACCCAGTACTTC. Translation: CASSPAGLQETQYF.

This sequence joins TRBV7-2 and TRBJ2-7; 9 bases agree with TRBD1. Germline V gives CDR1 SGHTA, CDR2 FQGNSA. V trimming: 5 bases; J trimming: 4 bases; junction bases outside the gene matches: 21. The CDR3 totals 19 residues. CDR3 region: CASSPRTGEKAGVSYEQYF. In nucleotides, the CDR3 is TGTGCCAGCAGCCCTAGGACAGGGGAGAAGGCGGGAGTATCGTACGAGCAGTACTTC.

This clone came up many times. The chain carries TRBV19 and TRBJ2-1; D may be TRBD2 (6 bases). V was shortened by 1 base and J by 2 bases, with 18 bases between the two germline ends. This CDR3 spans 18 amino acids. The germline V gene encodes CDR1 LNHDA and CDR2 SQIVND (reference sequence). The DNA for the CDR3 is TGTGCCAGTAGTATAGGGGGCGGGAATCGTGTCCCCTACAATGAGCAGTTCTTC. Its translation: CASSIGGGNRVPYNEQFF.

The sample holds a few counts of this clone. V and J are TRBV15 and TRBJ1-2; the match to TRBD1 covers 7 bases. This CDR3 has 15 residues. From germline, CDR1 is LNHNV and CDR2 YYDKDF (reference sequence). Trimming cost V 0 bases and J 2 bases; bases outside gene matches: 3. CDR3 DNA: TGTGCCACCAGCAGAGACAGGGGGGCGAACTATGGCTACACCTTC. Translated: CATSRDRGANYGYTF.